This T cell receptor (beta chain) stems from a study of cytotoxic CD8 clonotypes in ibrutinib-treated CLL (dated by TCRdb to the early 2020s). In terms of the full investigation: The cohort was composed of 11 relapsed/refractory and 15 treatment-naive patients; IGHV unmutated status was identified in under 18 patients. Responses were partial in roughly 24 patients and complete in 2; after median about 5.5 years follow-up, 14 stayed in remission and approximately 12 progressed. The response samples were drawn at a median of roughly eleven months into treatment, with a range of roughly 6 to 36 months. An average of roughly 250,000 productive templates and about 100,000 productive rearrangements was obtained per sample. Longitudinal samples were available for about 30% of the 86 trial participants. Cryopreserved peripheral blood mononuclear cells were obtained before treatment, at response, and at either sustained remission or disease progression. Patients were still on ibrutinib when every remission and progressive disease sample was collected. Findings and caveats that apply to the study as a whole: At baseline, clonality was higher than in age-matched healthy donors and showed a strong correlation with circulating CD8+ T-cell counts. Public clonotypes were rare and either shrank or stayed stable during treatment, and the rise in clonality at ibrutinib response reflected expansion of private clonotypes. An increase in clonality was observed at ibrutinib response, with clonality remaining stable during sustained remission and falling back toward baseline at progression. Sampling times were not matched between sustained-remission and progressing patients, and lymph node repertoires were not studied.

Each clonotype received, on average, around 9.6x coverage in deep resolution sequencing performed on a MiSeq, where the target depth lay between 1 in 1 million and 1 in 200,000 T cells. TCR beta libraries were generated with the immunoSEQ hsTCRB Kit. The study's own analysis went as follows. Data were analyzed with ImmunoSEQ Data Assistant and ImmunoSEQ Analyzer, with V, D and J genes assigned per IMGT definitions. Clonality, which ranges from 0 to 1, was calculated by subtracting the normalized Shannon entropy of productive rearrangement frequencies from one. Public clonotype analysis was restricted to overrepresented clonotypes comprising at least 0.05% of each patient's repertoire. Around 12 age-matched healthy donor repertoires from immuneACCESS were used as controls for clonality. TCRdb took this table from immuneACCESS and kept in-frame rearrangements with V and J called. Such tables lack part of the clones; where checked against another copy, unresolved V genes explain under half of the gap, and the rest is unexplained. The V and J calls and the clone size are those of that table, but D and trimming were determined from the DNA. This sample gives 270,000 or so clones in total; roughly four fifths of them show up just once. The ten largest clones capture approximately 5.1% of the sample.

Of note for this clone: The antigen it recognizes is unknown. No base quality information exists; no much larger clone differs at one position.

Including cysteine and phenylalanine, the CDR3 has 13 amino acids. Left in the record is the CDR3 DNA by itself, 39 bases read in frame from the first base. The trim is 0 bases for V and 8 bases for J, with a gap of 8 bases between the germline ends. CDR1 is given as PRHDT and CDR2 as FYEKMQ, both from the germline V gene (reference sequence). The time point label, read with the paper, signifies: progressive disease on ibrutinib. For TCR beta library preparation, 1.5 to 2 micrograms of genomic DNA were isolated from cryopreserved PBMCs. Longitudinal blood samples from CLL patients receiving ibrutinib monotherapy were subjected to high-throughput TCR beta sequencing. Patients were enrolled in a phase 2 open-label single-center ibrutinib monotherapy trial.

This receptor chain uses TRBV13 and TRBJ2-4; no confident D gene assignment can be made. Source: PBMCs, taken at disease progression, from a patient treated with ibrutinib. The source of this sequence is a human donor with chronic lymphocytic leukemia. The CDR3 protein is CASSLGLKYIQYF. The sequenced DNA is TGTGCCAGCAGCTTAGGCCTAAAGTACATTCAGTACTTC.